The source of this T cell receptor (beta chain) is a study of T cell responses to AZD1222 COVID-19 vaccine. V lost 0 bases and J lost 7, with 4 bases in between. This CDR3 is built from 12 residues. The germline V gene encodes CDR1 LNHNV and CDR2 YYDKDF (reference sequence). Worth noting for this clone: Its antigen is currently unknown.

Study findings and constraints: Repertoire sampling happened only post peak T cell response. Spike-specific TCR breadth and depth went up after people got two AZD1222 doses.

Generated by immunoSEQ multiplex PCR, the TCRdb table keeps only in-frame clones and is missing some. The top ten clones hold about 8% of a sample with about 200,000 clones, 80% to 90% of them seen once. The chain links TRBV15 to TRBJ1-5; D gene unclear. Sequences were derived from peripheral blood, sampled on day 0 of AZD1222 vaccination. The TCR was taken from an adult in good health. CDR3 DNA: TGTGCCACCAGCAGAGATTCCCAGCCCCAGCATTTT. Amino acids: CATSRDSQPQHF.